This T cell receptor (beta chain) stems from a study of blood T cell repertoires in COVID-19. For the study at large: Both acute and convalescent COVID-19 samples were obtained from the United States, Italy and Spain. Sources were T cells, B-cell-depleted T cells, or PBMCs; the material itself was cDNA or gDNA.

The ends lost 3 bases at V and 1 base at J; junction bases unmatched: 5. Germline V gives CDR1 LNHNV, CDR2 YYDKDF (reference sequence). The CDR3 is 16 residues long. Enrolled during active infection, Seattle patients were then followed longitudinally. Sequencing was performed with immunoSEQ multiplex PCR; in TCRdb, only in-frame clones are kept and a portion is missing. The sample has roughly 49,000 clones; approximately 95% are singletons. The sequence was obtained from a man aged 55-75 years with COVID-19, enrolled during active disease. V gene TRBV15 combines with J gene TRBJ2-3, with TRBD2 identical over 9 bases. Sequenced input: peripheral blood. CDR3 sequence reads: CATSRGWTSGTDTQYF. The CDR3 DNA reads TGTGCCACCAGCAGGGGATGGACTAGCGGCACAGATACGCAGTATTTT.